The rows below give T cell receptor beta chains drawn from one sample of a study of shared clonotypes between healthy human individuals. Assay: immunoSEQ multiplex PCR; the TCRdb copy retains only in-frame clones and omits some. Of roughly 500,000 clones listed, about three quarters are singletons. Sequenced sample: PBMCs. The origin of the receptors is a woman between 35 and 50 years old in good health. Some clones in this sample may be carry-over from other donors' samples. Each CDR3 is given with its conserved first and last residue. D genes are given only for firm matches. Clone size is not always given. Where it is, it says once, few, many or a class for expanded clones.

d_gene	abundance	v_gene	j_gene	CDR3aa	CDR3nt
-	-	TRBV29-1	TRBJ2-3	CSVTPEGGGDTQYF	TGCAGCGTCACACCCGAAGGGGGAGGGGATACGCAGTATTTT
-	few	TRBV2	TRBJ1-1	CASSSERSGNTEAFF	TGTGCCAGCAGCTCCGAGAGGTCTGGGAACACTGAAGCTTTCTTT
-	-	TRBV25-1	TRBJ2-2	CASSEFTATGELFF	TGTGCCAGCAGTGAATTTACAGCCACCGGGGAGCTGTTTTTT
-	many	TRBV28	TRBJ2-5	CASTSVETQYF	TGTGCCAGCACGTCGGTTGAGACCCAGTACTTC
TRBD2	few	TRBV10-3	TRBJ2-7	CAISTTSGRAESSYEQYF	TGTGCCATCAGCACGACTAGCGGGAGGGCCGAAAGCTCCTACGAGCAGTACTTC
TRBD1	few	TRBV14	TRBJ1-1	CASSQDRGYTEAFF	TGTGCCAGCAGCCAAGACAGGGGGTACACTGAAGCTTTCTTT
TRBD1	-	TRBV28	TRBJ1-4	CASRRQGSTNEKLFF	TGTGCCAGCAGACGACAGGGTTCAACTAATGAAAAACTGTTTTTT
TRBD1	-	TRBV18	TRBJ2-7	CASSPGQGARYEQYF	TGTGCCAGCTCGCCTGGACAGGGGGCGCGTTACGAGCAGTACTTC
-	-	TRBV19	TRBJ2-1	CATKDYLSSYNEQFF	TGTGCCACTAAAGACTATTTGAGCTCCTACAATGAGCAGTTCTTC
-	-	TRBV30	TRBJ2-6	CAWKWVSGANVLTF	TGTGCCTGGAAGTGGGTCTCTGGGGCCAACGTCCTGACTTTC